A single sample gave rise to the 7 T cell receptor beta chains below, sequenced in a study of long-term antiretroviral therapy in people with HIV (dated 2022 in TCRdb). The immunoSEQ hsTCRB v3.0 assay was used at survey level resolution to sequence the TRB variable region. What TCRdb holds here is the immuneACCESS table cut down to in-frame rearrangements. Part of the clones is not present; checked against another copy, under half of the missing clones reflect an unresolved V gene, and the others are unexplained. The table for this sample lists about 32,000 clones; around 97% of them were counted only once. Over 1.5% of the sample lies in the top ten. Sample: unsorted PBMCs, taken 7.6 years after starting antiretroviral therapy. The receptor source for this set is a man aged 25 to 40 with HIV.

The V gene is TRBV4-2, the J gene TRBJ2-7, with 7 bases matching TRBD2. The germline V gene encodes CDR1 LGHNA and CDR2 YNFKEQ. Trimming cost V 4 bases and J 0 bases; bases outside gene matches: 6. The CDR3 is 15 residues long. The CDR3 sequence: CASSLARGTSYEQYF. CDR3 DNA sequence: TGTGCCAGCAGCCTTGCGCGGGGGACCTCCTACGAGCAGTACTTC.

The chain combines TRBV11-2 with TRBJ2-1; the D gene is possibly TRBD1 (5 bases). The V end lost 2 bases, the J end lost 4 bases, and 12 bases lay between the germline ends. This CDR3 is built from 15 residues. The germline CDR1 and CDR2 sequences are SGHAT and FQNNGV. The CDR3 DNA reads TGTGCCAGCAGCTTAAACCAGGGATATTACAATGAGCAGTTCTTC. Translated, it gives CASSLNQGYYNEQFF.

The chain carries TRBV7-2 and TRBJ2-2, with 8 bases that match TRBD2. The germline V gene has CDR1 SGHTA and CDR2 FQGNSA. V shed 4 bases, J shed 6 bases, and the junction held 16 bases outside the gene matches. The CDR3 consists of 18 residues. In nucleotides, the CDR3 is TGTGCCAGCAGCTCCCGGGGAGACGGGGGGGCCTTGGCCGGGGAGCTGTTTTTT. Translating gives CASSSRGDGGALAGELFF.

The gene calls are TRBV6-5 and TRBJ1-1, with D unclear. V was pared by 6 bases and J by 0 bases, with 8 bases between. CDR1 and CDR2 from the germline V gene are MNHEY and SVGAGI. CDR3 length: 13 amino acids. The CDR3 nucleotides read TGTGCCAGCAGCCAAGGGTTGAACACTGAAGCTTTCTTT. Amino acid sequence: CASSQGLNTEAFF.

The rearrangement links TRBV6-5 to TRBJ2-7; possible D gene TRBD2, 5 bases. The V gene's germline CDR1 is MNHEY and CDR2 SVGAGI. Trimming shortened V by 2 bases and J by 5 bases, and 13 bases separated the two germline ends. The CDR3 runs to 14 residues. The CDR3 DNA is TGTGCCAGCAGTTACACGACAAGTAGCGACGAGCAGTACTTC. Amino acids: CASSYTTSSDEQYF.

This chain connects TRBV19 to TRBJ2-7; 8 bases align to TRBD1. V was clipped by 4 bases and J by 2 bases; unmatched bases: 7. Germline V lookup: CDR1 LNHDA, CDR2 SQIVND (reference sequence). The CDR3 is made up of 15 amino acids. CDR3 protein: CASSTGTGFAYEQYF. DNA for the CDR3: TGTGCCAGTAGTACCGGGACAGGTTTCGCCTACGAGCAGTACTTC.

CDR3 coding DNA: TGTGCCAGCAGCCCCGGGACAGGGAAAAACATTCAGTACTTC. This encodes CASSPGTGKNIQYF. The V gene is TRBV5-6, the J gene TRBJ2-4; 9 nucleotides line up with TRBD1. CDR1 is SGHDT, CDR2 YYEEEE, per germline. CDR3 length: 14 amino acids. V shed 4 bases, J shed 4 bases, and the junction held 3 bases outside the gene matches.